This TCR beta chain was found in a study of regulatory T cells in long-lasting Graves disease. Study observations and caveats: The study examined only peripheral blood, not thyroid tissue.

In building TCR beta libraries, iRepertoire HTBI primers were used together with Arm-PCR of CDR3 regions. One entry per CDR3 protein results from TCRdb running MiXCR on the multiplex PCR reads. This sample has about 540,000 distinct CDR3 sequences, with about 13% found just once. This sample's time point: newly diagnosed GD, antithyroid drugs for less than 3 months. The TCR library was made from RNA extracted from PBMCs. Nine milliliters of peripheral blood were taken and placed in EDTA tubes. As for this clonotype: Its cognate antigen is unknown.

CDR3 size: 13 residues. Germline lookup yields CDR1 WNHNN and CDR2 SYGVQD (reference sequence). The junction had 3 bases not matched to a gene; V was cut back by 4 bases and J by 3 bases. The data were also submitted as part of a second study, on T cells in Graves' hyperthyroidism and ophthalmopathy. That work contributes: Diagnosing involved the use of clinical symptoms, serum thyroxine and TRAb, thyroid ultrasound and orbital computed tomography. Most clonotypes expanded in thyroid above 0.001 were likewise present in blood.

The receptor comes from a man aged 25-45 years with Graves disease. The chain uses TRBV10-1 and TRBJ2-7; 7 nucleotides match TRBD1. This material consisted of peripheral blood mononuclear cells (PBMCs), taken at new diagnosis, from a patient treated with antithyroid drugs. The DNA for the CDR3 is TGCGCCAGCAGTGCAGGGGGAAACTACGAGCAGTACTTC. It translates to CASSAGGNYEQYF.